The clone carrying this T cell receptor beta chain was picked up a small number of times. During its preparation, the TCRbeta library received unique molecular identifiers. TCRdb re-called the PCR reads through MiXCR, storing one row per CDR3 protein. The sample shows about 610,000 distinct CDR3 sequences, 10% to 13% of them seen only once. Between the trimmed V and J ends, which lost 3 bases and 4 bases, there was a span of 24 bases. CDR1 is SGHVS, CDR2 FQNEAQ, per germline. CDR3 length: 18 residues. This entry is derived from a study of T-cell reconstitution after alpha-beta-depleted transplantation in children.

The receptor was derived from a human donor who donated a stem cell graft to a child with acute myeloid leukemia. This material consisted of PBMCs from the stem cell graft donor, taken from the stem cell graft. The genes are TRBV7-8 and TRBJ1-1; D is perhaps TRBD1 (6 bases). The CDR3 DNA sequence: TGTGCCAGCAGCTTGGGGGCCCGGCGGGGGCAAAGGGGCACTGAAGCTTTCTTT. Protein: CASSLGARRGQRGTEAFF.